A selection of T cell receptor beta chains follows, all from one sample in a study of T cell repertoires in cytomegalovirus infection. Their specific antigens are unknown. TCRdb fed the reads into MiXCR, producing one record per CDR3 protein. Of approximately 50,000 distinct CDR3 sequences in the sample, roughly a fifth are singletons; the top ten hold over 75%. Here the sequenced sample was CD8+ T cells from cultured PBMCs, taken from culture after CMV antigen stimulation. The receptors originated from a human donor in good health (CMV status not recorded). Some clones in this sample may be carry-over from other donors' samples. CDR3s include the opening cysteine and the closing phenylalanine or tryptophan. Each record gives: D gene, clone size, V gene, J gene, CDR3 DNA, CDR3 protein. A D gene is named only where the DNA matches it firmly. Clone size, where shown, is once, few, many, or a class for clones that have expanded.

-	few	TRBV13	TRBJ1-4	TGTGCCAGCAGTTCCAGAGCAACTAATGAAAAACTGTTTTTT	CASSSRATNEKLFF
-	few	TRBV27	TRBJ1-2	TGTGCCAGCAGTCCCTCCGGGATTAACTATGGCTACACCTTC	CASSPSGINYGYTF
-	-	TRBV5-1	TRBJ2-1	TGCGCCAGCAGCTCCTCAGGGGTCTCCTACAATGAGCAGTTCTTC	CASSSSGVSYNEQFF
TRBD2	-	TRBV12-3/TRBV12-4	TRBJ2-3	TGTGCCAGCAGTTTACTAGCGGGGGGAGATACGCAGTATTTT	CASSLLAGGDTQYF
-	-	TRBV20-1	TRBJ2-7	TGCAGTGCTGGGGGGGACAGAACCAACTACGAGCAGTACTTC	CSAGGDRTNYEQYF
-	few	TRBV7-9	TRBJ1-1	TGTGCCAGCAGCGATATCACGACACCTAGCACTGAAGCTTTCTTT	CASSDITTPSTEAFF
TRBD1	few	TRBV7-9	TRBJ1-5	TGTGCCAGCAGCTTAGGTCCCGGACAGGGTAGCAATCAGCCCCAGCATTTT	CASSLGPGQGSNQPQHF
-	few	TRBV7-8	TRBJ2-3	TGTGCCAGCAGCTTAGTAAAGGGGATCACAGATACGCAGTATTTT	CASSLVKGITDTQYF
-	few	TRBV7-2	TRBJ1-5	TGTGCCAGCAGCTTAGGCCCCAGGCCCCAGCATTTT	CASSLGPRPQHF
-	few	TRBV7-2	TRBJ1-1	TGTGCCAGCAGACCCCCGGGATGGGGGAACACTGAAGCTTTCTTT	CASRPPGWGNTEAFF
-	few	TRBV7-3	TRBJ1-5	TGTGCCAGCACCGACGCTGCATCACAGACTCAGCCCCAGCATTTT	CASTDAASQTQPQHF
TRBD2	many	TRBV5-4	TRBJ2-1	TGTGCCAGCAGACGATCGGGAGGCTCCTACAATGAGCAGTTCTTC	CASRRSGGSYNEQFF
-	medium-sized	TRBV20-1	TRBJ2-1	TGCAGTGCTCAAGAAAATGAGCAGTTCTTC	CSAQENEQFF
-	few	TRBV7-6	TRBJ1-5	TGTGCCAGCAGCTTAGGGGCCGGGACAAACAATCAGCCCCAGCATTTT	CASSLGAGTNNQPQHF
-	few	TRBV9	TRBJ1-2	TGTGCCAGCAGACAGGGAGGGTATGGCTACACCTTC	CASRQGGYGYTF
-	few	TRBV4-3	TRBJ1-2	TGCGCCAGCAGCCAAGAGGTTTCCGGACAGATTAACTATGGCTACACCTTC	CASSQEVSGQINYGYTF
-	few	TRBV7-2	TRBJ1-3	TGTGCCAGCAGCTTAGTGGGCGGAGGAAACACCATATATTTT	CASSLVGGGNTIYF
TRBD1	-	TRBV28	TRBJ2-3	TGTGCCAGCAGCAAGGGACAGTCTGCCACAGATACGCAGTATTTT	CASSKGQSATDTQYF
-	few	TRBV28	TRBJ2-4	TGTGCCAGCACCACGTCAAGGGTAGCCAAAAACATTCAGTACTTC	CASTTSRVAKNIQYF
TRBD2	few	TRBV2	TRBJ2-1	TGTGCCAGCAGGGCCCCTCGGGAGGGTCATGAGCAGTTCTTC	CASRAPREGHEQFF
TRBD2	-	TRBV7-2	TRBJ2-5	TGTGCCAGCAGCTTCCCGGCGAGCGGGGGGTTAGGGCAAGAGACCCAGTACTTC	CASSFPASGGLGQETQYF
TRBD1	few	TRBV28	TRBJ1-2	TGTGCCAGCGGTCCGGACAGGACGGTGGGATCTGGCTACACCTTC	CASGPDRTVGSGYTF
-	-	TRBV7-3	TRBJ1-1	TGTGCCAGCAGCTTACAGCGAGACACTGAAGCTTTCTTT	CASSLQRDTEAFF
-	few	TRBV25-1	TRBJ2-1	TGTGCCAGCAGTGAATATAGTCTGACAGACTCCTACAATGAGCAGTTCTTC	CASSEYSLTDSYNEQFF
-	-	TRBV12-3/TRBV12-4	TRBJ1-5	TGTGCCAGCAGACCTAGCAATCAGCCCCAGCATTTT	CASRPSNQPQHF
-	once	TRBV6-2/TRBV6-3	TRBJ2-1	TGTGCCAGCAGGCCCAACAGGGACATGGAGCAGTTCTTC	CASRPNRDMEQFF
-	-	TRBV10-3	TRBJ1-6	TGTGCCATCACTGAAAATTCACCCCTCCACTTT	CAITENSPLHF
TRBD2	-	TRBV6-2/TRBV6-3	TRBJ2-5	TGTGCCAGCAGACCGGAACCGGGACTAGCGGGTCAAATTGGGGAGACCCAGTACTTC	CASRPEPGLAGQIGETQYF
-	few	TRBV24-1	TRBJ2-7	TGTGCCACCAGTGCCCGGGACCCCTACGAGCAGTACTTC	CATSARDPYEQYF
TRBD2	-	TRBV12-3/TRBV12-4	TRBJ2-5	TGTGCCAGCAGTTTCTCCGGGGGGGAGACCCAGTACTTC	CASSFSGGETQYF
TRBD1	-	TRBV11-2	TRBJ1-5	TGTGCCAGCAGCTTAGCCCCGGACAGGGATCAGCCCCAGCATTTT	CASSLAPDRDQPQHF
-	-	TRBV3-1	TRBJ1-2	TGTGCCAGCAGCCAGAAAGGCGGGTGGAGGACCCTATATGGCTACACCTTC	CASSQKGGWRTLYGYTF
TRBD2	-	TRBV7-3	TRBJ2-2	TGTGCCAGCAGCTTAAGTAGCGGGGGGCTCTACACCGGGGAGCTGTTTTTT	CASSLSSGGLYTGELFF
-	-	TRBV4-2	TRBJ1-1	TGTGCCAGCAGCCAAGATCGGGCAAACCGGGGGACTGAAGCTTTCTTT	CASSQDRANRGTEAFF
TRBD2	-	TRBV2	TRBJ2-1	TGTGCCAGCAGTGAGCGTGAACTAGCGGGGAAGGGTGAGCAGTTCTTC	CASSERELAGKGEQFF
-	-	TRBV7-8	TRBJ1-1	TGTGCCAGCAGCCCCCCCACGGATAGGACTGAAGCTTTCTTT	CASSPPTDRTEAFF
TRBD1	-	TRBV7-9	TRBJ1-4	TGTGCCAGCAGCCCAGATAACAGGGGACGCCTGGGTGAAAAACTGTTTTTT	CASSPDNRGRLGEKLFF
-	-	TRBV27	TRBJ1-1	TGTGCCAGCAGTTTTACAGCGAACACTGAAGCTTTCTTT	CASSFTANTEAFF
TRBD1	-	TRBV29-1	TRBJ1-2	TGCAGCGTTGAAGATCTGGACAGGGGCTACGGCTACACCTTC	CSVEDLDRGYGYTF
-	few	TRBV20-1	TRBJ1-2	TGCAGTGCTAGTTTCAGTACTAACTATGGCTACACCTTC	CSASFSTNYGYTF
-	-	TRBV5-1	TRBJ2-7	TGCGCCAGCAGCTGGCCTCTGGAGGGGACAGTCTACGAGCAGTACTTC	CASSWPLEGTVYEQYF
-	-	TRBV12-3/TRBV12-4	TRBJ2-5	TGTGCCAGCAGTTTAAGTGTCCGAGAGACCCAGTACTTC	CASSLSVRETQYF
TRBD1	few	TRBV9	TRBJ2-7	TGTGCCAGCAGCGTAGGACAGGGAACCTACGAGCAGTACTTC	CASSVGQGTYEQYF
-	-	TRBV2	TRBJ1-1	TGTGCCAGCAGTGATTGGGGTGGCACTGAAGCTTTCTTT	CASSDWGGTEAFF
-	few	TRBV7-8	TRBJ2-7	TGTGCCAGCAGCGTCCCGGGATTAGGGTACGAGCAGTACTTC	CASSVPGLGYEQYF
-	few	TRBV10-3	TRBJ1-1	TGTGCCGTCGGGGGACAAGGGAACACTGAAGCTTTCTTT	CAVGGQGNTEAFF
-	many	TRBV7-9	TRBJ2-5	TGTGCCAGCAGCTTAGCCAAACGTCAAGAGACCCAGTACTTC	CASSLAKRQETQYF
-	-	TRBV7-2	TRBJ2-7	TGTGCCAGCAGCTTAGGGGGCCGTTCCTACGAGCAGTACTTC	CASSLGGRSYEQYF
-	few	TRBV6-2/TRBV6-3	TRBJ1-6	TGTGCCAGCAGTTACTCTCCGGATAGTAAGAATTCACCCCTCCACTTT	CASSYSPDSKNSPLHF
-	few	TRBV7-6	TRBJ2-3	TGTGCCAGCAGCCCCCACCCGGACACGCAGTATTTT	CASSPHPDTQYF
-	few	TRBV7-8	TRBJ1-4	TGTGCCAGCAGCTCTTGGGCTCGGGGCGGAGGGGAAAAACTGTTTTTT	CASSSWARGGGEKLFF
-	-	TRBV7-2	TRBJ1-2	TGTGCCAGCAGCCCGAGGACGAATGGCTACACCTTC	CASSPRTNGYTF
TRBD1	-	TRBV12-3/TRBV12-4	TRBJ1-3	TGTGCCAGCAGTTTTTCCAGGGACAGGACCTACTCTGGAAACACCATATATTTT	CASSFSRDRTYSGNTIYF